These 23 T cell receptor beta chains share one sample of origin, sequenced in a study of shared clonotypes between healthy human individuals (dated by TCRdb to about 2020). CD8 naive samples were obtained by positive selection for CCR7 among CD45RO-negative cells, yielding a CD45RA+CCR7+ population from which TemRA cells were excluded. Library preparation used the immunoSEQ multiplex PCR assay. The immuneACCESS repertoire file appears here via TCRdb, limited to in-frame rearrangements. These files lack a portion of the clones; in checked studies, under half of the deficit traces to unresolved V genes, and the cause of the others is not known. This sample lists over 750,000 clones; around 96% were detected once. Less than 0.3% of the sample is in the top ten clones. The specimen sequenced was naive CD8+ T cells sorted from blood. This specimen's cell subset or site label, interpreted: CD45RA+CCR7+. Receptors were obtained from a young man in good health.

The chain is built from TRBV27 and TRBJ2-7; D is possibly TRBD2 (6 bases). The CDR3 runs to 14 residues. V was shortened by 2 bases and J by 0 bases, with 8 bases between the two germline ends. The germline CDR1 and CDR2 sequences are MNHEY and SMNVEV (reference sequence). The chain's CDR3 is CASSLGRTSYEQYF. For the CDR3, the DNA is TGTGCCAGCAGTTTAGGGAGGACCTCCTACGAGCAGTACTTC.

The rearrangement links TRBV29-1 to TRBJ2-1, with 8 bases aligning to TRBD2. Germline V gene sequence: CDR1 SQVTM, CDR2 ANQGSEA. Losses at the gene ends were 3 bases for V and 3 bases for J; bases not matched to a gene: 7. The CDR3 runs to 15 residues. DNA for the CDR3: TGCAGCGTTGAGGCAGCGGGAGATCTCTACAATGAGCAGTTCTTC. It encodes CSVEAAGDLYNEQFF.

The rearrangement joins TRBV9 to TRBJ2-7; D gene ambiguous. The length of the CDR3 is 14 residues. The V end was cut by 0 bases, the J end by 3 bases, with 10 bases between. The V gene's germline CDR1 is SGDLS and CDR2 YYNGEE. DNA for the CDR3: TGTGCCAGCAGCGTAGAAGGAGACGGCTACGAGCAGTACTTC. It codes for CASSVEGDGYEQYF.

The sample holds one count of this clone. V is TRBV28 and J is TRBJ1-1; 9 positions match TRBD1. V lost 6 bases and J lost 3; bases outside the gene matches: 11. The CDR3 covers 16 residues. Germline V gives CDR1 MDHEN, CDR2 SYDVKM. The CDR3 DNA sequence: TGTGCCAGCAGACCTGGACAGGGGTACCGGGACACTGAAGCTTTCTTT. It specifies CASRPGQGYRDTEAFF.

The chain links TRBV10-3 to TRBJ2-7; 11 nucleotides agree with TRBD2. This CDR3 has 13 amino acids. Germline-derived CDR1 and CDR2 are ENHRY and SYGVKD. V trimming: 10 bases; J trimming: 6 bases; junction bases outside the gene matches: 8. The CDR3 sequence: CATIAGGRAEQYF. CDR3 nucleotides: TGTGCCACCATAGCGGGAGGGCGGGCCGAGCAGTACTTC.

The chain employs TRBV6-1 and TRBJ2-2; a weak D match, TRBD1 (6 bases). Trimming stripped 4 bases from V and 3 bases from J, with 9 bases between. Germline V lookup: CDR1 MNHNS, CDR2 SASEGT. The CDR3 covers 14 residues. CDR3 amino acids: CASSGTVYTGELFF. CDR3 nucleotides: TGTGCCAGCAGTGGGACAGTTTACACCGGGGAGCTGTTTTTT.

This chain's CDR3 is CASSLSAGADTQYF. The CDR3 DNA sequence: TGTGCCAGCAGTTTATCAGCAGGTGCAGATACGCAGTATTTT. The V and J genes are TRBV27 and TRBJ2-3; D is ambiguous. Trimming stripped 0 bases from V and 4 bases from J, with 8 bases between. The CDR3 has 14 residues. Germline V gives CDR1 MNHEY, CDR2 SMNVEV (reference sequence).

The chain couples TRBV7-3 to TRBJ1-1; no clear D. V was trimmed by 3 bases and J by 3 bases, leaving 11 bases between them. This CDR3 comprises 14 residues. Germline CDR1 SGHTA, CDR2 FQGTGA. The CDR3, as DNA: TGTGCCAGCAGCTTTCCCAGGAGAGACACTGAAGCTTTCTTT. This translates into CASSFPRRDTEAFF.

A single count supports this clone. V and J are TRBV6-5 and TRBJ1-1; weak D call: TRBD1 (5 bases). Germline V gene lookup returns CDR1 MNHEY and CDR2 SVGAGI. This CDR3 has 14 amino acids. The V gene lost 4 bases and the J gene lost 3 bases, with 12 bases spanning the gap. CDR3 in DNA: TGTGCCAGCAGTTTAGCAGAAGGGGACACTGAAGCTTTCTTT. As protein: CASSLAEGDTEAFF.

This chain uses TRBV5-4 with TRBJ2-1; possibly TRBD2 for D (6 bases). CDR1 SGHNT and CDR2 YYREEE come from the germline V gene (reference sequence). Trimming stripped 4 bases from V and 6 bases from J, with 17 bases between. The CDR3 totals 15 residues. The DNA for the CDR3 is TGTGCCAGCAGCCTGGAGGGAGGAAATCTCAATGAGCAGTTCTTC. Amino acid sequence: CASSLEGGNLNEQFF.

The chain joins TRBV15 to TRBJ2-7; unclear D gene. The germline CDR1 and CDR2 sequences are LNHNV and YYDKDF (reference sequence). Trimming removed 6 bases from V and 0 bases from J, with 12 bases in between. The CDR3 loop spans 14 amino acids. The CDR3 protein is CATRPRTDSYEQYF. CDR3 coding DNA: TGTGCCACCAGGCCGAGGACCGACTCCTACGAGCAGTACTTC.

In nucleotides, the CDR3 is TGCGCCAGCGGCACCGCGACTAGCGGACAAGAGACCCAGTACTTC. Its translation: CASGTATSGQETQYF. The chain has TRBV5-1 and TRBJ2-5; TRBD2 agrees at 9 bases. The CDR3 totals 15 residues. Germline assignment: CDR1 SGHRS and CDR2 YFSETQ. With 7 bases clipped from V and 2 bases from J, the junction kept 9 bases outside the gene matches.

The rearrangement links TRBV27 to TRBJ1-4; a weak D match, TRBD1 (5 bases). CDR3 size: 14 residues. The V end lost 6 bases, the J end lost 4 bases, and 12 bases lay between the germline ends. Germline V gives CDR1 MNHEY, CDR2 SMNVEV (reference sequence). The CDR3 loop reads CASSPTVLNEKLFF. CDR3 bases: TGTGCCAGCAGCCCGACAGTACTTAATGAAAAACTGTTTTTT.

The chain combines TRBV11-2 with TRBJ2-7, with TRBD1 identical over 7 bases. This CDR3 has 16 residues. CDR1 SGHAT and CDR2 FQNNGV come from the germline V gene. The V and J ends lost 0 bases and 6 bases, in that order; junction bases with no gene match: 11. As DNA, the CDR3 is TGTGCCAGCAGCTTAGACCCGACAGGGTCCGGCTCCGAGCAGTACTTC. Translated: CASSLDPTGSGSEQYF.

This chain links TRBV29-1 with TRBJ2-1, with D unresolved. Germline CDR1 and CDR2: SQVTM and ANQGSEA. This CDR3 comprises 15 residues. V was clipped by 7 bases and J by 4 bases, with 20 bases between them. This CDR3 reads CSETDGALGYNEQFF. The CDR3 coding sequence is TGCAGCGAGACGGACGGAGCATTAGGATACAATGAGCAGTTCTTC.

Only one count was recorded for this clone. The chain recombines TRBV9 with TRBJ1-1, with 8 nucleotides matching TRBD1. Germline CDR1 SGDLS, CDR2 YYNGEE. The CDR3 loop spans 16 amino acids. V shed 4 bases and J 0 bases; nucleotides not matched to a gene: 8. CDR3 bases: TGTGCCAGCAGCTTCGGACAGGGTCAGATGAACACTGAAGCTTTCTTT. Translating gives CASSFGQGQMNTEAFF.

In DNA form, the CDR3 reads TGTGCCAGCAGTTCTGACAGGGGCAATCAGCCCCAGCATTTT. Its protein product is CASSSDRGNQPQHF. The chain joins TRBV7-2 to TRBJ1-5; TRBD1 matches 7 bases. This CDR3 has 14 amino acids. Germline assignment: CDR1 SGHTA and CDR2 FQGNSA. Unmatched junction bases numbered 4, after V lost 6 bases and J lost 2 bases.

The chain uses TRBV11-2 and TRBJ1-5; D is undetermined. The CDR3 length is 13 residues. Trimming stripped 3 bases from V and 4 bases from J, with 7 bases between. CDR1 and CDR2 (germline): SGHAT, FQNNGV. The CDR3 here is CASSFFYNQPQHF. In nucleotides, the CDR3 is TGTGCCAGCAGCTTTTTCTATAATCAGCCCCAGCATTTT. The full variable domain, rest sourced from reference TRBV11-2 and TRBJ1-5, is EAGVAQSPRYKIIEKRQSVAFWCNPISGHATLYWYQQILGQGPKLLIQFQNNGVVDDSQLPKDRFSAERLKGVDSTLKIQPAKLEDSAVYLCASSFFYNQPQHFGDGTRLSIL.

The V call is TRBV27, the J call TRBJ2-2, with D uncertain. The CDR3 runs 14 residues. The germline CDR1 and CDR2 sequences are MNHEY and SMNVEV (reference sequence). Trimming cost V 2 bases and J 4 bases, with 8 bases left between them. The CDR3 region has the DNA TGTGCCAGCAGTTTAATAGTTGGCACCGGGGAGCTGTTTTTT. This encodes CASSLIVGTGELFF.

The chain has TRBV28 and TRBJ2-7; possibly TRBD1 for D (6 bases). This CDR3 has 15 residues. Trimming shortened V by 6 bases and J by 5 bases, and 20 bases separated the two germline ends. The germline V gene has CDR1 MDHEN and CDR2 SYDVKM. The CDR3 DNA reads TGTGCCAGCAGGAGGGGGAGAAGTCTTGTCGACGAGCAGTACTTC. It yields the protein CASRRGRSLVDEQYF.

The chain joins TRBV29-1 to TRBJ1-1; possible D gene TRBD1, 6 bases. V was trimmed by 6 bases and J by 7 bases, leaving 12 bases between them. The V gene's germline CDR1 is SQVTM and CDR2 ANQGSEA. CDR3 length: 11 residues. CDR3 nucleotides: TGCAGCGTCCAAGAGGGACATGAAGCTTTCTTT. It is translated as CSVQEGHEAFF.

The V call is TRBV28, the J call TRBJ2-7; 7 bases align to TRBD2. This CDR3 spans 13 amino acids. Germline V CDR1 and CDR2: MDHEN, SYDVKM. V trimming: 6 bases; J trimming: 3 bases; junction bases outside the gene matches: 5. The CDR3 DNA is TGTGCCAGCAGCCCGGGACTACGCTACGAGCAGTACTTC. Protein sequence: CASSPGLRYEQYF.

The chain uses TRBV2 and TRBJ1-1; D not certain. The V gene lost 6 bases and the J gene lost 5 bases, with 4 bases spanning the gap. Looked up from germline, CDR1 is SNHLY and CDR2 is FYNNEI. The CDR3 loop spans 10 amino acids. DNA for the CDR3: TGTGCCAGCAGGTTAACTGAAGCTTTCTTT. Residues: CASRLTEAFF.